The present T cell receptor beta chain was sequenced within a study of cytomegalovirus exposure and HLA in healthy donors. This clone is a singleton in its sample. Its target is not known. Other DNA sequences in this sample translate to the same CDR3. Study conclusions and caveats: The CMV antigen specificity of a few CMV-associated chains was confirmed through in vitro analysis.

V was clipped by 2 bases and J by 3 bases, with 8 bases between them. CDR1 and CDR2 (germline): SGHRS, YFSETQ. The CDR3 extends over 13 amino acids. PCR was performed using 60 Vbeta and 13 Jbeta primers. Libraries were prepared by immunoSEQ multiplex PCR; TCRdb keeps only in-frame clonotypes and omits some of them. The sample consists of some 150,000 clones, 64% of them appearing once. Sequencing was performed on PBMCs. The chain joins TRBV5-1 to TRBJ2-5; possibly TRBD2 for D (6 bases). The sequence was collected from a woman aged 25 to 45 in good health and CMV-seropositive. CDR3 loop: CASSFGGEETQYF. CDR3 DNA: TGCGCCAGCAGCTTCGGAGGGGAAGAGACCCAGTACTTC.